Listed below are T cell receptor beta chains from one sample, sequenced in a study of regulatory T cells in long-lasting Graves disease. One entry per CDR3 protein, called by TCRdb with MiXCR from the multiplex PCR reads. Of 450,000 to 650,000 distinct CDR3 sequences listed, 15% to 20% were seen once; the top ten hold 20% to 25%. The same sample was also studied in work on T cells in Graves' hyperthyroidism and ophthalmopathy.

The specimen comprised peripheral blood mononuclear cells (PBMCs), sampled at new diagnosis, from a patient treated with antithyroid drugs. These receptors originate from a woman aged 40 to 65 with Graves disease. Each CDR3 is given with its conserved first and last residue. The D gene is left open where the match is weak. The size of a clone is reported for some rows only, either as once, few or many, or as a class for expanded clones.

J,size,D,V,CDR3,DNA
TRBJ1-5,many,.,TRBV12-3/TRBV12-4,CASSSAPGQPQHF,TGTGCCAGCAGTTCCGCCCCCGGTCAGCCCCAGCATTTT
TRBJ1-5,.,.,TRBV20-1,CSARDGGDWGNQPQHF,TGCAGTGCTAGAGATGGGGGCGATTGGGGCAATCAGCCCCAGCATTTT
TRBJ2-7,many,TRBD1,TRBV30,CAWSVGQGSHEQYF,TGTGCCTGGAGTGTCGGACAGGGTTCCCACGAGCAGTACTTC
TRBJ2-2,few,.,TRBV6-1,CASSVAGANTGELFF,TGTGCCAGCAGTGTCGCAGGGGCGAACACCGGGGAGCTGTTTTTT
TRBJ2-7,.,.,TRBV5-5,CASSLVPLPYEQYF,TGTGCCAGCAGCTTGGTACCCCTACCCTACGAGCAGTACTTC
TRBJ2-5,many,TRBD2,TRBV28,CASTGLAGEETQYF,TGTGCCAGCACTGGACTAGCGGGGGAAGAGACCCAGTACTTC
TRBJ1-2,.,.,TRBV6-1,CASSDLLREGYGYTF,TGTGCCAGCAGTGACTTACTCCGGGAAGGCTATGGCTACACCTTC
TRBJ1-2,few,TRBD1,TRBV11-3,CASSYGTGGSYGYTF,TGTGCCAGCAGCTACGGGACAGGGGGCAGCTATGGCTACACCTTC
TRBJ1-6,many,.,TRBV3-1,CASSQVQGSPLHF,TGTGCCAGCAGCCAAGTACAGGGTTCACCCCTCCACTTT
TRBJ2-6,.,.,TRBV4-2,CASSQASTGGHSGANILTF,TGTGCCAGCAGCCAAGCGTCTACCGGGGGCCACTCTGGGGCCAACATCCTGACTTTC
TRBJ1-1,many,.,TRBV12-3/TRBV12-4,CASRGRSPTEAFF,TGTGCCAGTAGAGGACGGAGTCCTACTGAAGCTTTCTTT
TRBJ2-1,few,TRBD1,TRBV12-3/TRBV12-4,CASSVQGDEQFF,TGTGCCAGCAGTGTTCAGGGGGATGAGCAGTTCTTC
TRBJ2-5,.,.,TRBV7-8,CASSLGTRYETQYF,TGTGCCAGCAGCTTAGGGACCCGATACGAGACCCAGTACTTC
TRBJ2-1,many,TRBD2,TRBV12-3/TRBV12-4,CASFKASGDYNEQFF,TGTGCCAGCTTTAAGGCCAGCGGGGATTACAATGAGCAGTTCTTC
TRBJ2-1,few,.,TRBV4-2,CASSQDHVTFEQFF,TGTGCCAGCAGCCAAGATCATGTGACTTTTGAGCAGTTCTTC